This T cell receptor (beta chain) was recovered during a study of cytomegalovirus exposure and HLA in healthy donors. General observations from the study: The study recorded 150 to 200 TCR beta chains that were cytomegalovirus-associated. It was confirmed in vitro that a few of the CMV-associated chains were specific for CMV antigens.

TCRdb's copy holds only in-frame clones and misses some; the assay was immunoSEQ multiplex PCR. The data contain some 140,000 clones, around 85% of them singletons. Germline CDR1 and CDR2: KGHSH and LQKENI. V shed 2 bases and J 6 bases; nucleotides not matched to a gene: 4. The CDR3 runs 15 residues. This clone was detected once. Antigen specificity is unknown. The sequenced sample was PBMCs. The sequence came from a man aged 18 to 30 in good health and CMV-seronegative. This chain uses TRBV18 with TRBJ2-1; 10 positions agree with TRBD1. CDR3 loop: CASSPWTGGLNEQFF. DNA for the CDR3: TGTGCCAGCTCACCATGGACAGGGGGGCTCAATGAGCAGTTCTTC.